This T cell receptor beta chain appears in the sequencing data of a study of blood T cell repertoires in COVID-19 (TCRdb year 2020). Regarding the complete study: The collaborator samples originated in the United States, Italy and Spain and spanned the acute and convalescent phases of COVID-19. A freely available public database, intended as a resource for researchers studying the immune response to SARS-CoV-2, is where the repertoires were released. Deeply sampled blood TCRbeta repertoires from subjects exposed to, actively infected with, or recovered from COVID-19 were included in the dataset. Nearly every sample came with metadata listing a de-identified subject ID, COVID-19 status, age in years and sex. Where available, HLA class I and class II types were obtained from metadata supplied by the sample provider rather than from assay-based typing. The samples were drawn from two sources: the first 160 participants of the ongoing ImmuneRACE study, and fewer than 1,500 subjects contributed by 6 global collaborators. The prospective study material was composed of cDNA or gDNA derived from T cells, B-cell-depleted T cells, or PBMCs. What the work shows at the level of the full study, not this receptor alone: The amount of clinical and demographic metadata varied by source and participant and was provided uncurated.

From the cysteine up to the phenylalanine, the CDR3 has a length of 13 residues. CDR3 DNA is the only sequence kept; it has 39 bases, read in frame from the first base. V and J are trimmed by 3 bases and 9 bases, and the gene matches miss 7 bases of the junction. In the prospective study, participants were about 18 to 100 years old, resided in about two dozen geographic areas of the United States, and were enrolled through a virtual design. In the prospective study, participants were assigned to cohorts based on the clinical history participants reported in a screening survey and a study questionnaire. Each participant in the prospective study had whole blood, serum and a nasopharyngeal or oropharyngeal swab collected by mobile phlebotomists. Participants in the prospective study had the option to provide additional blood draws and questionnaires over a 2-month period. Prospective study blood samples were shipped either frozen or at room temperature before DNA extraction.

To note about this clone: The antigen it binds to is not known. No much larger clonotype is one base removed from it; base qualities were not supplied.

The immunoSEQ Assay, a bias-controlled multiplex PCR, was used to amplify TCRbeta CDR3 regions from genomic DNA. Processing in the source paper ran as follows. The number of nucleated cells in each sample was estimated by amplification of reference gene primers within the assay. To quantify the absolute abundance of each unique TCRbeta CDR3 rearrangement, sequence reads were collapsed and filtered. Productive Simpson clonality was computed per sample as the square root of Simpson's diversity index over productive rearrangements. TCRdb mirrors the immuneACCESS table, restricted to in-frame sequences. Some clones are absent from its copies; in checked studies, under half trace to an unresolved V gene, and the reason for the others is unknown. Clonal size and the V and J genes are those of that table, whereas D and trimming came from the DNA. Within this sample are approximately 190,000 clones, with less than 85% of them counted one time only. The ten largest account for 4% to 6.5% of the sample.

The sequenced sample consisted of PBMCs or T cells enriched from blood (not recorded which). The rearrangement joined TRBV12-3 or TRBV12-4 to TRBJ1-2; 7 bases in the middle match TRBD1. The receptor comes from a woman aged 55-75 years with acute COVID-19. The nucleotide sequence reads TGTGCCAGCAGTTTTACCGGGACAGCAAGCTACACCTTC. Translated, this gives CASSFTGTASYTF.